This TCR beta chain stems from a study of T cell responses to AZD1222 COVID-19 vaccine (dated by TCRdb to about 2021). Some background on the complete study: TCR sequencing was performed for over 230 trial participants, of whom some 200 were given two doses of AZD1222 and approximately 25 were given two doses of MenACWY control vaccine. Trial participants were enrolled by age into 18-55, 56-69 and 70-plus year subgroups, with roughly 160, 29 and 62 TCR-sequenced participants respectively. Results the study describes overall, beyond this receptor: Conclusions about previously exposed vaccinees are limited because only five or six AZD1222 recipients were SARS-CoV-2 seropositive at baseline. In the small 56-69-year group, the increase in depth fell short of significance, most likely because of low power. No day 14 peak-response samples were available, so repertoires were characterized only after the peak T cell response. Most participants were white British and females outnumbered males, and the authors suggested that clonal diversity may have been underestimated. After two AZD1222 doses, spike-specific TCR breadth and depth were significantly higher than at day 0 and than in MenACWY recipients. Nearly half of unique spike-specific TCRs reportedly recognized epitopes outside regions mutated in the B.1.351 and B.1.1.7 variants. CD4 TCRs associated with the vaccine covered the entire spike protein, and the dominant responses were in regions 160-218 and 743-854.

Here V drops 4 bases and J drops 1 base, and the junction holds 10 bases not matched to any gene. The CDR3 starts with the cysteine, ends with the phenylalanine, and has 18 residues. The sequence is cut down to CDR3 DNA, 54 bases in frame from base 1. CDR1 and CDR2 are drawn from the germline V gene: LGHNA, YSLEER. The sample's time point label, decoded: baseline before first vaccination. The sample's treatment or condition label is to be understood as: meningococcal conjugate vaccine given as trial control. Vaccinee samples were obtained from the UK trials COV001 and COV002, which included a single-blind randomized controlled phase 2/3 trial of AZD1222 (ChAdOx1 nCoV-19) in healthy adults. For TCRbeta chain sequencing, PBMC samples from trial participants were taken at day 0 and at day 28 after the second dose. Points on this clone: It has no known antigen specificity. No base quality information exists; no much larger clone differs at one position.

The CDR3 regions of human TCRbeta chains were analyzed by immunosequencing. Concerning the study's data processing: Repertoire TCRs were checked for matches against a reference library of SARS-CoV-2-specific TCRs that had been generated using the MIRA antigen-specificity platform. Breadth meant the fraction of unique TCRs that were SARS-CoV-2-associated, whereas depth meant the fraction of total T cells that were SARS-CoV-2-associated. Using the MIRA data, each spike-specific TCR was assigned both to the spike region to which the TCR was reactive and to a CD4 or CD8 class. Log10-transformed breadth and depth values were compared by one-way ANOVA with Sidak's multiple comparisons tests. TCRdb obtained this table from immuneACCESS and retained in-frame rearrangements with V and J assigned. These tables miss some clones; where compared with another copy, unresolved V genes account for less than half of the shortfall, and the remainder is unexplained. The V and J calls and clone size are taken from that table; D and trimming were inferred from the DNA. The sample contains 100,000 to 150,000 clones, less than 95% of them found a single time. About 4.5% of the sample comes from the top ten.

The chain uses TRBV4-3 and TRBJ1-4, and 9 junctional nucleotides match TRBD1. The sequence derives from an adult in good health. The input for sequencing was peripheral blood, taken on day 0 of MenACWY control vaccination. The bases read TGCGCCAGCAGCCGCGGGAGAGGACAGGGGATAACTAATGAAAAACTGTTTTTT. Translated, this is CASSRGRGQGITNEKLFF.